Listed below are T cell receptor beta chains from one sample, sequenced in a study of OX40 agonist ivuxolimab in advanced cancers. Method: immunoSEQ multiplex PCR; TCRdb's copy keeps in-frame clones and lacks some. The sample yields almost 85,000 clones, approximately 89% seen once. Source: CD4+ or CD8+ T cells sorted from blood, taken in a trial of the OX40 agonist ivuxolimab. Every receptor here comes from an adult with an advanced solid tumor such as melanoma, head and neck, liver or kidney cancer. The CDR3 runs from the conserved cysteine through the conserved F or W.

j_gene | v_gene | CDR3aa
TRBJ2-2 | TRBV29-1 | CSVGNREIGELFF
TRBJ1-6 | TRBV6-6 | CASWPPGRNSPLHF
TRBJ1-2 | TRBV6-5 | CASSRTGVTYGYTF
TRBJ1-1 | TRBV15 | CATRYERVNTEAFF
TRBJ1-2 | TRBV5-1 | CASNRDSLRSGYTF
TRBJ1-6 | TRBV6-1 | CASRKDGDSPLHF
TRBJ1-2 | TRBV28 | CASSRPSGTGDLGYTF
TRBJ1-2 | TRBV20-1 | CSPPTGYGYTF
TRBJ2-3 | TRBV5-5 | CASSTGLAESTDTQYF
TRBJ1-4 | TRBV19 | CASTLTRRGIEKLFF
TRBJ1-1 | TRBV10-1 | CASSEGQGRAFF
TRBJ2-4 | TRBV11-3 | CASSLAGNSDGLAKNIQYF
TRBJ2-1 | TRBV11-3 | CASSINRGFQFF
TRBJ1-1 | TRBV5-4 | CASSSARGELYTEAFF
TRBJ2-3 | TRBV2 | CASRRGVATDTQYF
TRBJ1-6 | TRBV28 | CASSSASWGVNSPLHF
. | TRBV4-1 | CASSRGAPRNEQFF
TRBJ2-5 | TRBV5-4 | CASSSGTSGHQETQYF
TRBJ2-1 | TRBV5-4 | CASSSSHPDNEQFF
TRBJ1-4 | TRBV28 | CASSSPGTLEKLFF
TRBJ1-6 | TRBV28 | CASSPWTNRNSPLHF
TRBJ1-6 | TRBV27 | CASSTGTALSTLHF
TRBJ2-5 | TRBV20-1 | CSAQLGETQYF
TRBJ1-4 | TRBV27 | CASSLYRDEKLFF
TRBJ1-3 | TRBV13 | CASSSRASGNTIYF